These T cell receptor beta chains were read from a single sample in a study of Ad26.COV2.S vaccination and SARS-CoV-2 variants. Clones were read by immunoSEQ multiplex PCR, and TCRdb kept only the in-frame ones, dropping some. This sample has 97,000 or so clones, with around 80% found just once. The sample was peripheral blood, taken after recovery from COVID-19. All receptors derive from a human donor who had recovered from COVID-19. Both conserved end residues are part of each CDR3. A D gene is named only where the DNA matches it firmly. Clone sizes are given selectively: once, few, many, or a class where the clone is expanded.

TRBD1,TRBJ1-1,TRBV6-5,NA,CASSRTGVSGTEAFF,TGTGCCAGCAGCCGGACAGGGGTATCTGGCACTGAAGCTTTCTTT
NA,TRBJ2-2,TRBV28,few,CASSEDGPNTGELFF,TGTGCCAGCAGTGAGGACGGACCGAACACCGGGGAGCTGTTTTTT
NA,TRBJ1-4,TRBV5-1,NA,CASSAGGQKLFF,TGCGCCAGCAGCGCGGGGGGGCAAAAACTGTTTTTT
TRBD2,TRBJ2-5,TRBV7-9,NA,CASSLGGTIETQYF,TGTGCCAGCAGCTTAGGAGGGACTATAGAGACCCAGTACTTC
TRBD1,TRBJ1-3,TRBV19,NA,CASSMDRRGTIYF,TGTGCCAGTAGTATGGACAGGAGGGGCACCATATATTTT
TRBD2,TRBJ2-1,TRBV2,NA,CASSDGLAGRWGQFF,TGTGCCAGCAGCGATGGACTAGCGGGGCGATGGGGGCAGTTCTTC
NA,TRBJ2-5,TRBV9,NA,CASSQGGTQYF,TGTGCCAGCAGCCAAGGGGGGACCCAGTACTTC
NA,TRBJ2-3,TRBV6-6,NA,CASRGGSGLGDTQYF,TGTGCCAGCAGAGGGGGTTCGGGCCTAGGAGATACGCAGTATTTT
NA,TRBJ1-4,TRBV7-9,NA,CASSRPRGGLDEKLFF,TGTGCCAGCAGCAGACCTCGCGGGGGCCTCGATGAAAAACTGTTTTTT
NA,TRBJ2-7,TRBV6-2/TRBV6-3,NA,CASSYFLDRDYLRQYF,TGTGCCAGCAGTTACTTCCTCGACAGGGACTATCTTCGGCAGTACTTC
NA,TRBJ1-5,TRBV3-1/TRBV3-2,NA,CASSQDRNQPQHF,TGTGCCAGCAGCCAAGATAGGAATCAGCCCCAGCATTTT
TRBD1,TRBJ1-4,TRBV18,NA,CASSPPGQGIEKLFF,TGTGCCAGCTCACCACCAGGACAGGGAATTGAAAAACTGTTTTTT
NA,TRBJ1-1,TRBV7-9,NA,CASSHRSQEAFF,TGTGCCAGCAGCCACAGGTCACAAGAAGCTTTCTTT
NA,TRBJ2-6,TRBV5-5,NA,CASSFRGSLSGANVLTF,TGTGCCAGCAGCTTCCGGGGTTCCCTCTCTGGGGCCAACGTCCTGACTTTC
TRBD2,TRBJ2-3,TRBV28,NA,CASNPRGGTDTQYF,TGTGCCAGCAACCCTCGGGGGGGCACAGATACGCAGTATTTT
NA,TRBJ1-3,TRBV5-1,NA,CASSLVGLSSGNTIYF,TGCGCCAGCAGCTTGGTTGGTTTATCCTCTGGAAACACCATATATTTT
NA,TRBJ1-5,TRBV11-2,NA,CASSLEGVSQPQHF,TGTGCCAGCAGCTTAGAGGGGGTCAGTCAGCCCCAGCATTTT
NA,TRBJ2-1,TRBV24-1,few,CATSDFPTHPYAYNEQFF,TGTGCCACCAGTGATTTCCCCACCCACCCCTACGCGTACAATGAGCAGTTCTTC
NA,TRBJ2-3,TRBV2,NA,CASKMDRGATDTQYF,TGTGCCAGCAAAATGGACAGAGGCGCCACAGATACGCAGTATTTT
TRBD1,TRBJ2-5,TRBV24-1,NA,CATSDPGQGSQETQYF,TGTGCCACCAGTGACCCCGGACAGGGATCCCAAGAGACCCAGTACTTC
TRBD2,TRBJ2-5,TRBV7-6,NA,CASSPGGPRMAGTQYF,TGTGCCAGCAGCCCGGGGGGGCCCCGAATGGCGGGGACCCAGTACTTC
NA,TRBJ2-5,TRBV14,NA,CASSQALRSETQYF,TGTGCCAGCAGCCAAGCCTTGAGGTCAGAGACCCAGTACTTC
NA,TRBJ2-3,TRBV28,few,CASKLDHGTDTQYF,TGTGCCAGCAAACTTGACCATGGGACAGATACGCAGTATTTT
TRBD2,TRBJ2-5,TRBV5-1,NA,CASSFLGTSGQETQYF,TGCGCCAGCAGCTTCCTCGGGACTAGCGGCCAAGAGACCCAGTACTTC
NA,TRBJ2-7,TRBV19,NA,CASSTHGFEQYF,TGTGCCAGTAGTACTCATGGGTTCGAGCAGTACTTC
NA,TRBJ2-7,TRBV6-5,NA,CASSYSRQAYEQYF,TGTGCCAGCAGTTACTCGAGACAGGCATACGAGCAGTACTTC
NA,TRBJ2-3,TRBV2,once,CASSSVARESTDTQYF,TGTGCCAGCAGTTCAGTGGCCAGGGAGAGCACAGATACGCAGTATTTT
NA,TRBJ1-5,TRBV30,NA,CAWSASNQPQHF,TGTGCCTGGAGTGCTAGCAATCAGCCCCAGCATTTT
TRBD1,TRBJ1-2,TRBV9,NA,CASSPGGQLNYGYTF,TGTGCCAGCAGCCCGGGGGGACAGCTTAACTATGGCTACACCTTC
NA,TRBJ1-1,TRBV30,NA,CAWSRGRGGTEAFF,TGTGCCTGGAGTAGAGGGAGAGGAGGCACTGAAGCTTTCTTT
NA,TRBJ1-1,TRBV5-5,NA,CASSFQGSNTEAFF,TGTGCCAGCAGCTTCCAGGGATCGAACACTGAAGCTTTCTTT
NA,TRBJ1-5,TRBV2,NA,CASSDSRERPQHF,TGTGCCAGCAGTGATAGTCGGGAGAGGCCCCAGCATTTT
NA,TRBJ2-1,TRBV7-9,NA,CASSLAGGPNEQFF,TGTGCCAGCAGCTTAGCAGGCGGCCCCAATGAGCAGTTCTTC
TRBD2,TRBJ2-2,TRBV3-1/TRBV3-2,few,CASSFLAGTNTGELFF,TGTGCCAGCAGCTTTCTAGCGGGGACTAACACCGGGGAGCTGTTTTTT
TRBD1,TRBJ1-6,TRBV2,NA,CASSAGQGDNSPLHF,TGTGCCAGCAGTGCTGGTCAGGGGGACAATTCACCCCTCCACTTT
TRBD1,TRBJ1-2,TRBV6-6,NA,CASTLDRVGYTF,TGTGCCAGCACCTTGGACAGGGTTGGCTACACCTTC
TRBD2,TRBJ2-2,TRBV28,NA,CATQAGGYPGELFF,TGTGCCACCCAAGCGGGGGGGTACCCCGGGGAGCTGTTTTTT
NA,TRBJ1-6,TRBV2,NA,CASRYDRSSNSPLHF,TGTGCCAGCAGGTATGACAGGAGTTCTAATTCACCCCTCCACTTT
NA,TRBJ2-3,TRBV14,NA,CASSPAGRTDTQYF,TGTGCCAGCAGCCCGGCGGGGCGCACAGATACGCAGTATTTT
TRBD1,TRBJ2-7,TRBV5-4,NA,CASSPQQGSYEQYF,TGTGCCAGCAGTCCCCAACAGGGGTCCTACGAGCAGTACTTC
NA,TRBJ1-1,TRBV5-1,NA,CASSLYGVEAFF,TGCGCCAGCAGCTTGTACGGGGTGGAAGCTTTCTTT
NA,TRBJ2-2,TRBV4-3,NA,CASSQGGDTGELFF,TGCGCCAGCAGCCAAGGAGGGGACACCGGGGAGCTGTTTTTT
NA,TRBJ2-5,TRBV7-3,NA,CASSLGGAGGDETQYF,TGTGCCAGCAGCCTAGGCGGGGCAGGAGGTGATGAGACCCAGTACTTC
NA,TRBJ1-5,TRBV10-3,NA,CAISEQGGSNQPQHF,TGTGCCATCAGTGAGCAGGGTGGGAGCAATCAGCCCCAGCATTTT
TRBD1,TRBJ1-2,TRBV30,once,CAWKGQGGYTF,TGTGCCTGGAAGGGACAGGGAGGCTACACCTTC
NA,TRBJ1-6,TRBV7-3,NA,CASSLIPNNSPLHF,TGTGCCAGCAGCTTAATCCCAAATAATTCACCCCTCCACTTT
TRBD1,TRBJ1-1,TRBV5-4,NA,CASSSPDRGNTEAFF,TGTGCCAGCAGCTCTCCTGACAGGGGGAACACTGAAGCTTTCTTT
NA,TRBJ2-7,TRBV28,NA,CASSSRGLYEQYF,TGTGCCAGCAGTTCCCGGGGTCTCTACGAGCAGTACTTC